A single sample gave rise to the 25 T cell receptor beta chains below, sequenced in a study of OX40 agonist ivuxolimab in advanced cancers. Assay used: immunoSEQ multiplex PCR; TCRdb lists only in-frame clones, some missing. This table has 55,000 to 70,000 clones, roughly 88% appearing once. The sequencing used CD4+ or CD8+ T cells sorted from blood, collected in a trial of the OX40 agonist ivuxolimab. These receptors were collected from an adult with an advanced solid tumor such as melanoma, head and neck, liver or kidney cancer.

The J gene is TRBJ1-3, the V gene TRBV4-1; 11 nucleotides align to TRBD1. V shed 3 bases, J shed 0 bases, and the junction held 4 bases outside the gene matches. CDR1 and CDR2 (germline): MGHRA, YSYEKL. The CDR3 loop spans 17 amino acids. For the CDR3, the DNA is TGCGCCAGCAGCCACTCTGGACAGGGGGCCTCTGGAAACACCATATATTTT. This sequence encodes CASSHSGQGASGNTIYF.

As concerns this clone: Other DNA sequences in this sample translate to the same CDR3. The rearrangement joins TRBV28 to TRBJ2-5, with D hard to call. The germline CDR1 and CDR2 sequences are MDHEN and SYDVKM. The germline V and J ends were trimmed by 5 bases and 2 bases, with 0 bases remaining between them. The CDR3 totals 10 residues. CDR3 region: CASSQETQYF. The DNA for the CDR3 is TGTGCCAGCAGTCAAGAGACCCAGTACTTC.

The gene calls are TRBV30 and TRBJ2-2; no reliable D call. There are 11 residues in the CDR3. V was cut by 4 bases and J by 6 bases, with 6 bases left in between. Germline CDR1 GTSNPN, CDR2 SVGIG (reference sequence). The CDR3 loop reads CAWTLAGELFF. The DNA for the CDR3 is TGTGCCTGGACCCTAGCCGGGGAGCTGTTTTTT.

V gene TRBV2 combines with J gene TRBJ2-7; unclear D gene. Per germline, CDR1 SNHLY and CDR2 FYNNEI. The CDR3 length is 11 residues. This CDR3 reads CASKLAYEQYF. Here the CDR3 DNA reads TGTGCGTCTAAGCTGGCCTACGAGCAGTACTTC.

The CDR3 nucleotides are TGTGCCAGCAGCAAAGTAGGGGGAAAGAATGAAAAACTGTTTTTT. Its translation is CASSKVGGKNEKLFF. The genes are TRBV21-1 and TRBJ1-4; the D segment call TRBD1 is taken from the table without a DNA check. TRBV21-1 is classified as a pseudogene. The CDR3 is 15 amino acids.

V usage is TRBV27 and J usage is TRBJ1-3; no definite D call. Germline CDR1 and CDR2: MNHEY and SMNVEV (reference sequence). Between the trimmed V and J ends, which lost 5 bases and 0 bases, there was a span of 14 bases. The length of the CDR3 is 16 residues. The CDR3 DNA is TGTGCCAGCAGTCAATCCCCCCGGGCCTCTGGAAACACCATATATTTT. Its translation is CASSQSPRASGNTIYF.

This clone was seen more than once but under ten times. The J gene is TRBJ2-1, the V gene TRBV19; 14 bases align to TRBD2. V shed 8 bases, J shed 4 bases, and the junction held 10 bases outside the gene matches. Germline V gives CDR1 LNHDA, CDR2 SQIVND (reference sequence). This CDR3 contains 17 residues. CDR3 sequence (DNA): TGTGCCAGTCGGCGGGCTGGACTAGCGGGGGGATACAATGAGCAGTTCTTC. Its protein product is CASRRAGLAGGYNEQFF.

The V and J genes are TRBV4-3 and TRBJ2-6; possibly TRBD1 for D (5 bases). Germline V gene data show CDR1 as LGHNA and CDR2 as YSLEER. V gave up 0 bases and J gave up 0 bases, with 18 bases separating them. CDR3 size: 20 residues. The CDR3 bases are TGCGCCAGCAGCCAAGAAGCCGTCCAGGGTTTCGCCTCTGGGGCCAACGTCCTGACTTTC. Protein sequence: CASSQEAVQGFASGANVLTF.

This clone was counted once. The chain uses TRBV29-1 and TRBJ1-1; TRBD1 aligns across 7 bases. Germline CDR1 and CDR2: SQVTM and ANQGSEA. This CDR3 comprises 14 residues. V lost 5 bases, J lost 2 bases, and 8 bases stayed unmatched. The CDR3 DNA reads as TGCAGCGTTAAAAAACAGGGGTCTAACACTGAAGCTTTCTTT. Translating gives CSVKKQGSNTEAFF. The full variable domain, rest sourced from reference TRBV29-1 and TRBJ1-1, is SAVISQKPSRDICQRGTSLTIQCQVDSQVTMMFWYRQQPGQSLTLIATANQGSEATYESGFVIDKFPISRPNLTFSTLTVSNMSPEDSSIYLCSVKKQGSNTEAFFGQGTRLTVV.

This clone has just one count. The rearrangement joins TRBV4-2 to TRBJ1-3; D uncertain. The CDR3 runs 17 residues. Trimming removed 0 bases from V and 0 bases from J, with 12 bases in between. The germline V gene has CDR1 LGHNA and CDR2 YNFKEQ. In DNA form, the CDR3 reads TGTGCCAGCAGCCAAGAGACCTCATACTACTCTGGAAACACCATATATTTT. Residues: CASSQETSYYSGNTIYF.

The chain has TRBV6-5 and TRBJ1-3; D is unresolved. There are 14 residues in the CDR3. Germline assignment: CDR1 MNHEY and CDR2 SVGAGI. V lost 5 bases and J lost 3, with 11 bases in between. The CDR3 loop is CASSAKSYGNTIYF. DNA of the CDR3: TGTGCCAGCAGTGCTAAGTCTTATGGAAACACCATATATTTT.

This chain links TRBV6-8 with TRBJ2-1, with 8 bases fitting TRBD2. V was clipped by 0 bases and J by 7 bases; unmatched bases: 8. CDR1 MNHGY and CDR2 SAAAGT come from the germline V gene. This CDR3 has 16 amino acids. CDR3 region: CASSYSSGTSGNEQFF. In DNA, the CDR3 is TGTGCCAGCAGTTACTCTAGCGGGACTTCCGGGAATGAGCAGTTCTTC.

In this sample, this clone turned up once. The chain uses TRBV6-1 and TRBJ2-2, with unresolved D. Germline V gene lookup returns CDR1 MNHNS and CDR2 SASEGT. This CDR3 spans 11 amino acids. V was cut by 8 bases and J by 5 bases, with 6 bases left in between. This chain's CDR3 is CASRITGELFF. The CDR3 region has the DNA TGTGCCAGCCGAATAACCGGGGAGCTGTTTTTT.

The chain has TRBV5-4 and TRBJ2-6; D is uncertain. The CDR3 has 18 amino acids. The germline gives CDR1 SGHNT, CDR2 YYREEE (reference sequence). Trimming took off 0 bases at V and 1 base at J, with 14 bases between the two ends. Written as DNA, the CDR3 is TGTGCCAGCAGCTTGGGGGCCCCCTCGGCGTCTGGGGCCAACGTCCTGACTTTC. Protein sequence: CASSLGAPSASGANVLTF. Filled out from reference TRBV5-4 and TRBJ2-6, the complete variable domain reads ETGVTQSPTHLIKTRGQQVTLRCSSQSGHNTVSWYQQALGQGPQFIFQYYREEENGRGNFPPRFSGLQFPNYSSELNVNALELDDSALYLCASSLGAPSASGANVLTFGAGSRLTVL.

The CDR3 loop is CASSTGTPRATQYF. The CDR3, as DNA: TGCGCCAGCAGCACCGGGACTCCCAGGGCGACCCAGTACTTC. The chain employs TRBV5-1 and TRBJ2-5; tentative D call: TRBD2 (6 bases). CDR1 and CDR2 (germline): SGHRS, YFSETQ. The V and J ends lost 4 bases and 7 bases respectively, with 17 bases between them. The CDR3 length is 14 residues.

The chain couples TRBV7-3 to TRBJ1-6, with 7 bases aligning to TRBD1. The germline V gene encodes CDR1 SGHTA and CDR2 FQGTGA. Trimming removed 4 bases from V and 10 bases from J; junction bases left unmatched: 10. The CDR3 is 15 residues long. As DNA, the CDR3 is TGTGCCAGCAGCTCGACAGGGATAGGTAGCTCACCCCTCCACTTT. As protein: CASSSTGIGSSPLHF. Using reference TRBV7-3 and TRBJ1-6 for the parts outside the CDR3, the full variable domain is GAGVSQTPSNKVTEKGKYVELRCDPISGHTALYWYRQSLGQGPEFLIYFQGTGAADDSGLPNDRFFAVRPEGSVSTLKIQRTERGDSAVYLCASSSTGIGSSPLHFGNGTRLTVT.

The CDR3 bases are TGTGCCAGCAGTGGGGACAGGGGGGAGCTGTTTTTT. It codes for CASSGDRGELFF. The V gene is TRBV9, the J gene TRBJ2-2, with 8 bases that match TRBD1. The CDR3 is 12 amino acids. From germline, CDR1 is SGDLS and CDR2 YYNGEE. Trimming cost V 5 bases and J 8 bases; bases outside gene matches: 2.

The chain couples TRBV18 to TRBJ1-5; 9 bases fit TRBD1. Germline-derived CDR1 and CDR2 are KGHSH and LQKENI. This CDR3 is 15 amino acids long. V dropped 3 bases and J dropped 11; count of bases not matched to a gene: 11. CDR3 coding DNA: TGTGCCAGCTCACCCGGGACAGGGTCAATCATGACCCAGCATTTT. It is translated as CASSPGTGSIMTQHF.

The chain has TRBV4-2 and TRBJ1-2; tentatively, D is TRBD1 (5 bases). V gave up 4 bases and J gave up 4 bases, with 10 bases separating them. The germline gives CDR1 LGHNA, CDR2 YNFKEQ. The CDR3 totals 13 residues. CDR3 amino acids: CASSLDSAYGYTF. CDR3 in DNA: TGTGCCAGCAGCCTAGACAGTGCCTATGGCTACACCTTC.

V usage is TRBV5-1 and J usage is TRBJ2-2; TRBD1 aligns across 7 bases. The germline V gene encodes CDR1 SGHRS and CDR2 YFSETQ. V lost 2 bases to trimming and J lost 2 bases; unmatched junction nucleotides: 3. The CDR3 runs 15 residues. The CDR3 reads CASSFRDSNTGELFF. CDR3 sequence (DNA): TGCGCCAGCAGCTTTAGGGACAGCAACACCGGGGAGCTGTTTTTT.

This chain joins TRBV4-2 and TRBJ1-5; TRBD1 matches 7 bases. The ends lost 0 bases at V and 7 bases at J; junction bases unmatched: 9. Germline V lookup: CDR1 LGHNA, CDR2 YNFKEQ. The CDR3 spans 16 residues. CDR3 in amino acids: CASSQEKVRGPQPQHF. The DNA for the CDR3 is TGTGCCAGCAGCCAAGAAAAAGTAAGGGGGCCGCAGCCCCAGCATTTT.

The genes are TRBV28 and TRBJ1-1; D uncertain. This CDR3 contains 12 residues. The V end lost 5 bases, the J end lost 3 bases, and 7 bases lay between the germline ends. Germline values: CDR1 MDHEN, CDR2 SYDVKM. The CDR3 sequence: CASSTTYTEAFF. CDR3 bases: TGTGCCAGCAGTACGACGTACACTGAAGCTTTCTTT.

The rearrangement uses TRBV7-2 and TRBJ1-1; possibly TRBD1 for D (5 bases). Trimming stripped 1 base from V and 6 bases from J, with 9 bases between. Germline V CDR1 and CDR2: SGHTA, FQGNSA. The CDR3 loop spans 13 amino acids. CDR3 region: CASSLVQASEAFF. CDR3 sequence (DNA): TGTGCCAGCAGCTTAGTACAGGCGTCTGAAGCTTTCTTT. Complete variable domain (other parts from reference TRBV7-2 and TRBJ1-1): GAGVSQSPSNKVTEKGKDVELRCDPISGHTALYWYRQSLGQGLEFLIYFQGNSAPDKSGLPSDRFSAERTGGSVSTLTIQRTQQEDSAVYLCASSLVQASEAFFGQGTRLTVV.

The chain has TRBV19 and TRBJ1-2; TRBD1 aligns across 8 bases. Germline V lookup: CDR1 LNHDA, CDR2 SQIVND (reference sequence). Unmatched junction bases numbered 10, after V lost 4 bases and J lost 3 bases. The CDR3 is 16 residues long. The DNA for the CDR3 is TGTGCCAGTAGTAACCGGCTCAGGGGGCTGGACTATGGCTACACCTTC. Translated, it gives CASSNRLRGLDYGYTF.

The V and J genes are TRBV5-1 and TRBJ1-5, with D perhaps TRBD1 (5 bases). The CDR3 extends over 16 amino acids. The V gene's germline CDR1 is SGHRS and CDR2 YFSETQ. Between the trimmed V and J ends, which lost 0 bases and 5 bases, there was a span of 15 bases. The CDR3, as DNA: TGCGCCAGCAGCTTGGGTGGCGACACCAGGGATCAGCCCCAGCATTTT. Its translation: CASSLGGDTRDQPQHF.